This TCR beta chain was captured by sequencing in a study of blood T cell repertoires in COVID-19. Study summary: Researchers got acute and convalescent COVID-19 samples from the United States, Italy and Spain. PBMCs, B-cell-depleted T cells, or T cells were the source of the cDNA or gDNA that made up the material.

This clone was picked up a small number of times. In the authors' methods: Amplification of reference gene primers was used by the study to estimate nucleated cell counts. The repertoire was sequenced with immunoSEQ multiplex PCR; TCRdb's copy has only in-frame clones and lacks some. That table supplies the V and J calls and clone size; D and trimming were determined from the DNA. Of about 110,000 clones detected, around 83% appear once; the ten largest clones hold roughly 7.9%. The sample was peripheral blood. The clonotype was recovered from a woman aged 80 or over with active or convalescent COVID-19.

CDR3 in DNA: TGTGCCAGTAGTCCCAGACAGGGGCCCACTTCCAATCAGCCCCAGCATTTT. Translating it yields CASSPRQGPTSNQPQHF. The chain combines TRBV19 with TRBJ1-5, with 8 bases fitting TRBD1. The trim removed 5 bases at V and 3 bases at J, leaving 12 bases unmatched. Germline loops: CDR1 LNHDA, CDR2 SQIVND (reference sequence). This CDR3 has 17 residues.